This T cell receptor (beta chain) stems from a study of neurological immune-mediated disorders. Study outcomes and limitations: Phylogenetic grouping assigned the repertoires of 18 of 34 multiple sclerosis patients to one related-CDR3 cluster, which constitutes a possible signature. HTLV-1-associated myelopathy led in TCR clonal expansion, while multiple sclerosis ranked lowest, below healthy controls. No link was found between any clinical or MRI feature and the multiple sclerosis repertoire cluster.

This clonotype was seen ten or more times. Its specificity is unknown. The authors made cDNA by 5'RACE with 10-nucleotide random UMIs. TCRdb recomputed calls from the 5' RACE reads with MiXCR, one row per CDR3 protein. The sample yields some 60,000 distinct CDR3 sequences, 2% to 3% seen once. Sequencing was carried out using PBMCs. The receptor comes from a man aged 50 to 60 with multiple sclerosis.

CDR3 nucleotides: TGTGCCACTGCATCGAACAAGGGAGGATACGAGCAGTACTTC. Protein product: CATASNKGGYEQYF. The chain has TRBV5-4 and TRBJ2-7; the D gene is possibly TRBD2 (6 bases). Trimming cost V 9 bases and J 4 bases, with 20 bases left between them. The CDR3 covers 14 residues. Germline V CDR1 and CDR2: SGHNT, YYREEE (reference sequence).